This paragraph reports one T cell receptor (beta chain). Antigen: not known. Each CDR3 protein is one row after TCRdb ran MiXCR on the 5' RACE reads. The sample shows 3,600 or so distinct CDR3 sequences, about 26% of them seen only once. This entry belongs to a study of spatial heterogeneity in lung cancer. The study's findings and limits: Intratumoral expanded alpha and beta TCR counts were found to track tumor mutation counts.

This sample's time point: sample taken at primary tumor resection. Germline CDR1 and CDR2: SGHAT and FQNNGV. Trimming cost V 7 bases and J 4 bases; bases outside gene matches: 11. CDR3 length: 16 residues. This receptor was identified in a male donor with early-stage non-small cell lung cancer. The chain combines TRBV11-2 with TRBJ2-2; 8 bases agree with TRBD1. The sample consisted of lung tumor tissue, taken at surgery. As DNA, the CDR3 is TGTGCCAGCACCCCACGAGGGACAGGAGGCACCGGGGAGCTGTTTTTT. Protein sequence: CASTPRGTGGTGELFF. The whole variable domain, filled in from reference TRBV11-2 and TRBJ2-2, reads EAGVAQSPRYKIIEKRQSVAFWCNPISGHATLYWYQQILGQGPKLLIQFQNNGVVDDSQLPKDRFSAERLKGVDSTLKIQPAKLEDSAVYLCASTPRGTGGTGELFFGEGSRLTVL.